These 22 T cell receptor beta chains were sequenced from one sample in a study of T cells in Graves' hyperthyroidism and ophthalmopathy. Amplified TCR beta CDR3 regions came from RNA transcripts. HTBI primers were used for first-round RT-PCR of the TCR CDR3. One entry per CDR3 protein results from TCRdb running MiXCR on the multiplex PCR reads. The data hold roughly 800,000 distinct CDR3 sequences, with 35% to 40% observed a single time. The sequencing input was blood. The receptors derive from a man between 18 and 35 years old with Graves' hyperthyroidism.

This clonotype was picked up one time. The V and J genes are TRBV2 and TRBJ1-2; no clear D. V lost 4 bases to trimming and J lost 3 bases, with 9 bases between them. CDR3 length: 13 residues. CDR1 is SNHLY and CDR2 is FYNNEI in the germline V gene. CDR3 residues: CASSGGSDYGYTF. The CDR3 DNA follows: TGTGCCAGCAGTGGTGGGAGTGACTATGGCTACACCTTC.

V usage is TRBV20-1 and J usage is TRBJ1-6, with 7 bases fitting TRBD1. The V gene end was trimmed by 3 bases and the J gene end by 9 bases; junction bases not matched to a gene: 8. Germline CDR1 is DFQATT and CDR2 is SNEGSKA (reference sequence). The CDR3 loop spans 14 amino acids. As DNA, the CDR3 is TGCAGTGCTAGGGGGGACAGATGGTTTTCACCCCTCCACTTT. It yields the protein CSARGDRWFSPLHF.

This clonotype showed up many times. Written as DNA, the CDR3 is TGTGCCACCAGTCGACTAGCGGGGGTTGAGCAGTACTTC. Translating it yields CATSRLAGVEQYF. V gene TRBV15 combines with J gene TRBJ2-7; TRBD2 aligns across 12 bases. Germline-derived CDR1 and CDR2 are LNHNV and YYDKDF (reference sequence). This CDR3 comprises 13 residues. J was trimmed by 7 bases and V by 6 bases; bases with no gene match: 4.

This clonotype showed up just a few times. This sequence joins TRBV14 and TRBJ2-6; TRBD2 might be the D (6 bases). The V end was cut by 4 bases, the J end by 2 bases, with 15 bases between. This CDR3 region has 17 residues. The germline gives CDR1 SGHDN, CDR2 FVKESK. The CDR3 nucleotides are TGTGCCAGCAGCCTAAGACGCTGGGGGGCTGGGGCCAACGTCCTGACTTTC. Its protein product is CASSLRRWGAGANVLTF.

This clonotype appeared many times. The genes are TRBV7-9 and TRBJ1-5; D not resolved. The CDR3 sequence is 13 residues long. Germline CDR1 SEHNR, CDR2 FQNEAQ (reference sequence). Trimming cost V 5 bases and J 8 bases, with 13 bases left between them. The CDR3 loop reads CASSVTAKEPQHF. The DNA for the CDR3 is TGTGCCAGCAGCGTGACGGCTAAGGAGCCCCAGCATTTT.

V is TRBV15 and J is TRBJ1-4; D is possibly TRBD1 (6 bases). The CDR3 is 14 residues long. Trimming left V 5 bases short and J 5 bases short, with 12 bases between. Looked up from germline, CDR1 is LNHNV and CDR2 is YYDKDF (reference sequence). The CDR3 sequence is CATSPGGANEKLFF. The DNA for the CDR3 is TGTGCCACCAGCCCCGGGGGGGCAAATGAAAAACTGTTTTTT.

This clonotype was seen at least ten times. The J gene is TRBJ1-4, the V gene TRBV15; D uncertain. In germline, CDR1 is LNHNV, CDR2 YYDKDF (reference sequence). The ends were cut back, 5 bases at V and 5 bases at J, with 18 bases in the middle. The CDR3 totals 16 residues. The CDR3 sequence: CATSSATALLNEKLFF. As DNA, the CDR3 is TGTGCCACCAGCTCCGCGACCGCCCTCCTGAATGAAAAACTGTTTTTT.

This chain links TRBV2 with TRBJ1-1, with TRBD1 matching over 7 bases. The CDR3 extends over 17 amino acids. Germline CDR1 reads SNHLY; CDR2 reads FYNNEI. Losses at the gene ends were 8 bases for V and 0 bases for J; bases not matched to a gene: 15. Here the CDR3 DNA reads TGTGCCAGCTCCACTACAGGGGCCGCGGGGCTGAACACTGAAGCTTTCTTT. Translated, it gives CASSTTGAAGLNTEAFF.

In the case of this clonotype: This may come from a read error, since a much larger clone is one base off. This chain joins TRBV7-7 and TRBJ2-2; D gene uncertain. CDR1 and CDR2 (germline): SSHAT, FNYEAQ (reference sequence). There are 15 residues in the CDR3. In DNA form, the CDR3 reads TGTGCTAGCAGCCCGACGAGACCTTCCACCGGGGAGCTGTTTTTT. This codes for CASSPTRPSTGELFF. Combining the CDR3 with reference TRBV7-7 and TRBJ2-2 gives the whole variable domain GAGVSQSPRYKVTKRGQDVTLRCDPISSHATLYWYQQALGQGPEFLTYFNYEAQPDKSGLPSDRFSAERPEGSISTLTIQRTEQRDSAMYRCASSPTRPSTGELFFGEGSRLTVL.

The chain is built from TRBV12-3 or TRBV12-4 and TRBJ1-4; D uncertain. The CDR3 runs 14 residues. Trimming removed 4 bases from V and 3 bases from J, with 9 bases in between. The CDR3 DNA is TGTGCCAGCAGTTCATCCGGGTCTAATGAAAAACTGTTTTTT. It specifies CASSSSGSNEKLFF.

This clonotype has a count of ten or more. The rearrangement links TRBV10-3 to TRBJ2-7; D not certain. The CDR3 consists of 13 residues. CDR1 is ENHRY, CDR2 SYGVKD, per germline. Trimming shortened V by 8 bases and J by 7 bases, and 18 bases separated the two germline ends. The DNA of the CDR3 is TGTGCCATCTCGACACTCCTGTACAAGGAGCAGTACTTC. Its protein is CAISTLLYKEQYF.

The rearrangement joins TRBV4-1 to TRBJ1-1; 7 bases match TRBD1. CDR3 size: 17 residues. Trimming cost V 4 bases and J 3 bases; bases outside gene matches: 14. The V gene's germline CDR1 is MGHRA and CDR2 YSYEKL. The CDR3 protein is CASSLRDFRQGDTEAFF. The DNA for the CDR3 is TGCGCCAGCAGCCTTCGGGACTTCCGGCAGGGGGACACTGAAGCTTTCTTT.

The chain combines TRBV15 with TRBJ1-5; D is possibly TRBD1 (6 bases). Germline V lookup: CDR1 LNHNV, CDR2 YYDKDF (reference sequence). The length of the CDR3 is 15 residues. The V end was cut by 5 bases, the J end by 0 bases, with 11 bases between. CDR3 DNA: TGTGCCACCAGCCAAGACAGGCTTAGCAATCAGCCCCAGCATTTT. Its translation is CATSQDRLSNQPQHF.

In regard to this clonotype: At one boundary the junction diverges from the germline segment, which might be a read error. This chain links TRBV10-1 with TRBJ1-1; no reliable D call. The germline CDR1 and CDR2 sequences are WNHNN and SYGVQD (reference sequence). This CDR3 is built from 13 residues. For the CDR3, the DNA is TGTGCCAGCAAATCGTGGGATTCCACTGAAGCTTTCTTT. This gives the protein CASKSWDSTEAFF.

This clonotype was found once. Given a much more abundant clone one base away, this may be a read error. This is likely a read error, given that the CDR3 carries no conserved phenylalanine or tryptophan at its end. The gene calls are TRBV19 and TRBJ1-6; D might be TRBD1 (6 bases). V dropped 9 bases and J dropped 7 bases, with 16 bases sitting between them. Germline values: CDR1 LNHDA, CDR2 SQIVND (reference sequence). The CDR3 totals 14 residues. The CDR3 DNA reads TGTGCCAGCTCATACCCCCAGGGGAATTCACCCCTCCACTTA. It codes for CASSYPQGNSPLHL.

A word on this clonotype: Likely a read error: the CDR3 ends without its conserved phenylalanine or tryptophan. V is TRBV4-1 and J is TRBJ1-1; D uncertain. V shed 1 base and J shed 1 base, with 7 bases lying between them. Germline CDR1 reads MGHRA; CDR2 reads YSYEKL. This CDR3 has 14 amino acids. CDR3 sequence (DNA): TGCGCCAGCAGCCAAGCACGACAGAACACTGAAGCTTTCTCT. Encoded protein: CASSQARQNTEAFS.

This chain connects TRBV4-3 to TRBJ1-4; tentative D call: TRBD1 (5 bases). Germline V gene sequence: CDR1 LGHNA, CDR2 YSLEER. V gave up 0 bases and J gave up 8 bases, with 13 bases separating them. The CDR3 has 15 residues. CDR3 protein: CASSQDNTGREKLFF. CDR3 nucleotides: TGCGCCAGCAGCCAAGATAACACAGGTCGCGAAAAACTGTTTTTT.

The V gene is TRBV2, the J gene TRBJ1-2, with D possibly TRBD1 on 6 matching bases. The CDR3 has 15 amino acids. V gave up 5 bases and J gave up 0 bases, with 13 bases separating them. Germline lookup yields CDR1 SNHLY and CDR2 FYNNEI. CDR3 in amino acids: CASSTGTTANYGYTF. The CDR3 DNA is TGTGCCAGCAGTACCGGGACAACAGCTAACTATGGCTACACCTTC.

CDR3 in amino acids: CASLVPEETQYF. CDR3 nucleotide sequence: TGCGCCAGCTTGGTTCCCGAAGAGACCCAGTACTTC. The chain combines TRBV10-2 with TRBJ2-5, with D unclear. The CDR3 covers 12 residues. The ends were cut back, 8 bases at V and 3 bases at J, with 10 bases in the middle. The germline V gene has CDR1 WSHSY and CDR2 SAAADI.

The chain combines TRBV24-1 with TRBJ2-5; TRBD1 is a possible D gene (6 bases). Germline lookup yields CDR1 KGHDR and CDR2 SFDVKD. V was pared by 4 bases and J by 1 base, with 15 bases between. This CDR3 contains 16 residues. The CDR3 spells CATSESDSSLQETQYF. The CDR3 DNA is TGTGCCACCAGTGAATCGGACAGCAGCCTCCAAGAGACCCAGTACTTC.

This chain links TRBV13 with TRBJ1-6, with 11 bases fitting TRBD1. V was pared by 3 bases and J by 9 bases, with 7 bases of the junction left unmatched. Germline CDR1 and CDR2: PRHDT and FYEKMQ (reference sequence). This CDR3 region has 16 residues. This CDR3 is CASSFGQGARGSPLHF. In nucleotides, the CDR3 is TGTGCCAGCAGCTTCGGACAGGGGGCGCGTGGTTCACCCCTCCACTTT.

The rearrangement uses TRBV7-3 and TRBJ2-6; no clear D gene. CDR3 size: 14 residues. Germline V gene sequence: CDR1 SGHTA, CDR2 FQGTGA. V dropped 6 bases and J dropped 3 bases, with 9 bases sitting between them. The CDR3 loop reads CASSFMGGANVLTF. The CDR3 nucleotides read TGTGCCAGCAGTTTTATGGGTGGGGCCAACGTCCTGACTTTC.